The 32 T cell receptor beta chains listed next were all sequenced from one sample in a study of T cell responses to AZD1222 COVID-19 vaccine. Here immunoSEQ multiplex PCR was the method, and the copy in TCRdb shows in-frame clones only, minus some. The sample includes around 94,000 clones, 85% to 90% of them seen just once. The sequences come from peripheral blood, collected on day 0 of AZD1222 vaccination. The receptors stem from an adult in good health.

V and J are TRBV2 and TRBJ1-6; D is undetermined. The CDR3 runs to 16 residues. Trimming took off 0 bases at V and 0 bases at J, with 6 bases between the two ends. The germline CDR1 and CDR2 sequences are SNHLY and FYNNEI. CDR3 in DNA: TGTGCCAGCAGTGAAGCACCCGGCTCCTATAATTCACCCCTCCACTTT. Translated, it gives CASSEAPGSYNSPLHF.

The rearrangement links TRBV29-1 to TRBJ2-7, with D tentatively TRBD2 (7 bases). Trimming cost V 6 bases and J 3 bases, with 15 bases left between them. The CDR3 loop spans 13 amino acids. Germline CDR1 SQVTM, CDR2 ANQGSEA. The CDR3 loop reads CSVRGAGDYEQYF. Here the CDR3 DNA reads TGCAGCGTCCGGGGGGCAGGGGACTACGAGCAGTACTTC.

The CDR3 loop reads CASSVGRGSYNEQFF. The DNA of the CDR3 is TGTGCCAGCAGCGTTGGTAGGGGCTCCTACAATGAGCAGTTCTTC. The chain has TRBV9 and TRBJ2-1, with D perhaps TRBD1 (5 bases). V lost 2 bases and J lost 0, with 9 bases in between. The length of the CDR3 is 15 residues. Germline V gene sequence: CDR1 SGDLS, CDR2 YYNGEE.

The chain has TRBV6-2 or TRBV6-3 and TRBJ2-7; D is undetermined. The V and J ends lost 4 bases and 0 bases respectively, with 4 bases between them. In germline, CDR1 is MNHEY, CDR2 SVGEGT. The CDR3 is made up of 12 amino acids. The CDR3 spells CASSSNSYEQYF. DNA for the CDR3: TGTGCCAGCAGTTCCAACTCCTACGAGCAGTACTTC.

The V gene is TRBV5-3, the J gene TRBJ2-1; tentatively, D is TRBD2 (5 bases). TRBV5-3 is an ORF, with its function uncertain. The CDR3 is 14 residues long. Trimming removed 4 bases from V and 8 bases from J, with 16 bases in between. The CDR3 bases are TGTGCCAGAAGCCCCACTACCGAGGGCGATGAGCAGTTCTTC. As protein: CARSPTTEGDEQFF.

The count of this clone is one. In DNA, the CDR3 is TGTGCCAGCAGCGTAGATGGGCTAGCGGGAGTTAATGAGCAGTTCTTC. The encoded protein is CASSVDGLAGVNEQFF. The rearrangement uses TRBV9 and TRBJ2-1; 10 nucleotides match TRBD2. Germline-derived CDR1 and CDR2 are SGDLS and YYNGEE. Trimming at V came to 0 bases and at J to 7 bases, leaving 7 bases not matched to a gene. This CDR3 contains 16 residues.

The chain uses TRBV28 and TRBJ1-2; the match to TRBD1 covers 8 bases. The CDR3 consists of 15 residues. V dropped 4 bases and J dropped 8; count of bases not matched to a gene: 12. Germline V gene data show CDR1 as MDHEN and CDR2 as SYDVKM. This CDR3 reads CASSSPPDRVRGYTF. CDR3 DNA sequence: TGTGCCAGCAGTTCCCCCCCGGACAGGGTCAGGGGCTACACCTTC.

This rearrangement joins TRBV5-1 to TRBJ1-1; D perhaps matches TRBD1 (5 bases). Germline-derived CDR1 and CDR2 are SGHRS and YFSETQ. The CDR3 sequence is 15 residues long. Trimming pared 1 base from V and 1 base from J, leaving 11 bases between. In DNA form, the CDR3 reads TGCGCCAGCAGCTTGTTGCCAGGGCCGAACACTGAAGCTTTCTTT. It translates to CASSLLPGPNTEAFF.

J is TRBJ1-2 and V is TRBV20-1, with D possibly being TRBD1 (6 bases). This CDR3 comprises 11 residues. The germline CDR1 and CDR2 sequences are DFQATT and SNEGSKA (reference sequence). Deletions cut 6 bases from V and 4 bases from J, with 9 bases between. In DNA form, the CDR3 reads TGCAGTGCAAAAGGGGGCTATGGCTACACCTTC. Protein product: CSAKGGYGYTF.

The CDR3 protein is CASSLGVARVYEQYF. In nucleotides, the CDR3 is TGTGCCAGCAGCTTGGGCGTGGCTCGGGTCTACGAGCAGTACTTC. The genes are TRBV5-4 and TRBJ2-7; D is unresolved. The V end was cut by 0 bases, the J end by 3 bases, with 13 bases between. CDR3 length: 15 amino acids. Looked up from germline, CDR1 is SGHNT and CDR2 is YYREEE (reference sequence).

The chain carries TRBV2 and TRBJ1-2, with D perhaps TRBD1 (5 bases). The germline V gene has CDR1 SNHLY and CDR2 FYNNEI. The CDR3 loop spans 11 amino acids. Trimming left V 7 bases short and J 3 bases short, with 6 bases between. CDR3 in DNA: TGTGCCAGCACCAGGGACTATGGCTACACCTTC. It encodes CASTRDYGYTF.

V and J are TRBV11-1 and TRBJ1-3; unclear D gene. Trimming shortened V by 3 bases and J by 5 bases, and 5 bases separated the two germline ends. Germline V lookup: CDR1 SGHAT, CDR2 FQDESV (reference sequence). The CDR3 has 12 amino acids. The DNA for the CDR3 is TGTGCCAGCAGCTTGGGCAGAAACACCATATATTTT. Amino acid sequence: CASSLGRNTIYF.

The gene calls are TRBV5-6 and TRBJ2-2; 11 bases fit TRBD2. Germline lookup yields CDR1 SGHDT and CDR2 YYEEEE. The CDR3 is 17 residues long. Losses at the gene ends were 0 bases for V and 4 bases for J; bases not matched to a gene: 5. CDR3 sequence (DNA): TGTGCCAGCAGCTTGGTGGGGACTAGCGGTTTCACCGGGGAGCTGTTTTTT. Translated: CASSLVGTSGFTGELFF.

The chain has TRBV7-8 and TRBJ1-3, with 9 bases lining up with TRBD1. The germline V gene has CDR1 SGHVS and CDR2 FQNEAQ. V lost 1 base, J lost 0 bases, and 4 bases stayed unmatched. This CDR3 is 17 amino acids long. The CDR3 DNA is TGTGCCAGCAGCTTAGTCCCGGGACAGGGCTCTGGAAACACCATATATTTT. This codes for CASSLVPGQGSGNTIYF.

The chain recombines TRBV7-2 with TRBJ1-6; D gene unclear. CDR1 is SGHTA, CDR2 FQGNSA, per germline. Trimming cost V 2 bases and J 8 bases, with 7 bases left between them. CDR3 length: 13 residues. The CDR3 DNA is TGTGCCAGCAGCTTACAGGCGGATTCACCCCTCCACTTT. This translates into CASSLQADSPLHF.

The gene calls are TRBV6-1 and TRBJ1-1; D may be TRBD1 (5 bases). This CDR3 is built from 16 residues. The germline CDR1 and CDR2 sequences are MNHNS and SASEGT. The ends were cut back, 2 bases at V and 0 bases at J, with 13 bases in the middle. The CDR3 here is CASSERGGTLNTEAFF. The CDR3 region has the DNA TGTGCCAGCAGTGAAAGGGGAGGCACCCTGAACACTGAAGCTTTCTTT.

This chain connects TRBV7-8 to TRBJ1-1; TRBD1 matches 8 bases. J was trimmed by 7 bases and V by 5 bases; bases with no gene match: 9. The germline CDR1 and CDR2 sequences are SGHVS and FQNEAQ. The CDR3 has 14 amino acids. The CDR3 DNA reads TGTGCCAGCAGCATGGAGTGGACAGGGCTTGAAGCTTTCTTT. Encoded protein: CASSMEWTGLEAFF.

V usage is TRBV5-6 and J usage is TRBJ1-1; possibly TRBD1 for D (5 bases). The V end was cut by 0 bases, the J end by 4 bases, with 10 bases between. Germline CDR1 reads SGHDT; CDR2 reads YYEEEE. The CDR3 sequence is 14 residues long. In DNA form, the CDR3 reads TGTGCCAGCAGCTTGGCCTGGGGGGGCACTGAAGCTTTCTTT. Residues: CASSLAWGGTEAFF.

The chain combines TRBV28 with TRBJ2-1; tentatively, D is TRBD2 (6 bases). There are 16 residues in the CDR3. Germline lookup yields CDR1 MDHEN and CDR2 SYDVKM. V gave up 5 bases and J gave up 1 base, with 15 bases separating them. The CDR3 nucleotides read TGTGCCAGCAGTCCGGGACTCCGCCGTTCCTACAATGAGCAGTTCTTC. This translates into CASSPGLRRSYNEQFF.

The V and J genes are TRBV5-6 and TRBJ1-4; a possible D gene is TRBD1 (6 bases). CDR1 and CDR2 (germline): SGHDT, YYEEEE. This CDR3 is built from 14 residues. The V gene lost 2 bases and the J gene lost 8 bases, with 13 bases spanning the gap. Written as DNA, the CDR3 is TGTGCCAGCAGCTTCAGGGGCGCAGGGGAAAAACTGTTTTTT. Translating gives CASSFRGAGEKLFF.

Here the CDR3 reads CASSGGRQGSLPQHF. The CDR3 DNA sequence: TGTGCCAGCAGCGGGGGGCGGCAGGGATCCTTGCCCCAGCATTTT. The V and J genes are TRBV21-1 and TRBJ1-5. TRBV21-1 is classified as a pseudogene. CDR3 size: 15 residues.

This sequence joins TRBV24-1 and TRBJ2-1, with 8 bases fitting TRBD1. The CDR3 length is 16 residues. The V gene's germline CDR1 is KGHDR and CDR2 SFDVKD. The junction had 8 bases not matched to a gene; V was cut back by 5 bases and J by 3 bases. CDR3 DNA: TGTGCCACCAGTGGAATAGGAGACAGGGGCTACAATGAGCAGTTCTTC. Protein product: CATSGIGDRGYNEQFF.

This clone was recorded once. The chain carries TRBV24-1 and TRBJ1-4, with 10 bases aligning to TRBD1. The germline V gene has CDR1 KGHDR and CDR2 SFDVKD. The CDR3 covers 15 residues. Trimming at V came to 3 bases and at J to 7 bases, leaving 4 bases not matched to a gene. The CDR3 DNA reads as TGTGCCACCAGTGATCCCCGGGACAGGGGTGAAAAACTGTTTTTT. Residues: CATSDPRDRGEKLFF.

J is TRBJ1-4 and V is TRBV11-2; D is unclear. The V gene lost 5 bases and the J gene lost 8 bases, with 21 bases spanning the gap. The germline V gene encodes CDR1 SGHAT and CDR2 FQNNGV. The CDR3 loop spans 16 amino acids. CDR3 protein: CASSRSPRGGKEKLFF. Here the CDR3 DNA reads TGTGCCAGCAGCCGCAGTCCCCGCGGTGGGAAAGAAAAACTGTTTTTT. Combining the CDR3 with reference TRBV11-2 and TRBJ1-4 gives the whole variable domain EAGVAQSPRYKIIEKRQSVAFWCNPISGHATLYWYQQILGQGPKLLIQFQNNGVVDDSQLPKDRFSAERLKGVDSTLKIQPAKLEDSAVYLCASSRSPRGGKEKLFFGSGTQLSVL.

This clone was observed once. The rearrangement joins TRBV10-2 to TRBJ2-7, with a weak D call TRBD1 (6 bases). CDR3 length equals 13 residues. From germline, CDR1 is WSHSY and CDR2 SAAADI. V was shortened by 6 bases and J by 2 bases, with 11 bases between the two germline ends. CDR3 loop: CASRGRGPYEQYF. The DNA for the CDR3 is TGCGCCAGCAGGGGCAGGGGCCCCTACGAGCAGTACTTC.

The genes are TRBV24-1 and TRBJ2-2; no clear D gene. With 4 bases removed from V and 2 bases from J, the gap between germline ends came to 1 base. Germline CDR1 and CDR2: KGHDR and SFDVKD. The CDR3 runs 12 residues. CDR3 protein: CATSENTGELFF. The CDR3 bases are TGTGCCACCAGTGAAAACACCGGGGAGCTGTTTTTT.

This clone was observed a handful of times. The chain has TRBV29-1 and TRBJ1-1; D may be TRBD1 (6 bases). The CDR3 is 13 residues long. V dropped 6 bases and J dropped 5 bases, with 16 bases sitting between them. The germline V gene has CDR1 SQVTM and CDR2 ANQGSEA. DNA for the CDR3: TGCAGCGTCCTTCTATCCCAGGGGACTGAAGCTTTCTTT. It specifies CSVLLSQGTEAFF.

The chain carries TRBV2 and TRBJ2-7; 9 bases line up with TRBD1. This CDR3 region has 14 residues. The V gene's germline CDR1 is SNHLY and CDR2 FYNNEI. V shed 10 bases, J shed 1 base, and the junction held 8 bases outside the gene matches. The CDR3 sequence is CAIRDRVKSYEQYF. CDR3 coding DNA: TGTGCCATCCGGGACAGGGTTAAATCCTACGAGCAGTACTTC. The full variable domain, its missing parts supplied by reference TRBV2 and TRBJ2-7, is EPEVTQTPSHQVTQMGQEVILRCVPISNHLYFYWYRQILGQKVEFLVSFYNNEISEKSEIFDDQFSVERPDGSNFTLKIRSTKLEDSAMYFCAIRDRVKSYEQYFGPGTRLTVT.

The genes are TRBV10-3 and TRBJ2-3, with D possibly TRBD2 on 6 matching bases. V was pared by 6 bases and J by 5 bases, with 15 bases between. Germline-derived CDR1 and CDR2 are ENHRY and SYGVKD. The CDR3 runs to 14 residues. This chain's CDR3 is CAIRRGSGIDTQYF. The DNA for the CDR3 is TGTGCCATCAGACGAGGTAGCGGTATAGATACGCAGTATTTT.

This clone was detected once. The CDR3 loop is CASSLATKGEQYF. For the CDR3, the DNA is TGTGCCAGCAGCTTAGCGACGAAAGGGGAGCAGTACTTC. The V call is TRBV7-2, the J call TRBJ2-7; no firm D call. From germline, CDR1 is SGHTA and CDR2 FQGNSA. Trimming shortened V by 0 bases and J by 7 bases, and 10 bases separated the two germline ends. The CDR3 contains 13 residues.

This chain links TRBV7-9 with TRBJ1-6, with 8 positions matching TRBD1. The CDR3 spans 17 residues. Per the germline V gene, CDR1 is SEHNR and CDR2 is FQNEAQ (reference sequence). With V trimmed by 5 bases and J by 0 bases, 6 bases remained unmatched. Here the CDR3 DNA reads TGTGCCAGCAGCGGCGGACAGGGAGTCTCCTATAATTCACCCCTCCACTTT. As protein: CASSGGQGVSYNSPLHF.

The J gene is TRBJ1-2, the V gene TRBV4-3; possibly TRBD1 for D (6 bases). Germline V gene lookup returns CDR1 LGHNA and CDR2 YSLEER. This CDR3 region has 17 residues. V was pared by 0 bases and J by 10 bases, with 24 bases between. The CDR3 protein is CASSQDIPGHRDSDYTF. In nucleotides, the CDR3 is TGCGCCAGCAGCCAAGATATTCCGGGACACCGAGATAGTGACTACACCTTC.